This T cell receptor beta chain was retrieved from a study of beta chain features in type 1 diabetes. Study-level findings and limits: Patients and controls would share equally any PCR tilt toward shorter templates. For cells with high TCR expression, cDNA sequencing could yield over-representation.

Comment on this clone: Its antigen is not known.

Cells sorted by CD45RO/CCR7/CD25/CD127/CD95/CD27 comprised CD4+ naive, central memory, regulatory and stem cell-like memory cells. The study reverse transcribed the entire isolated RNA, so it sequenced expressed TCRB transcripts. An average of approximately 4 million reads was obtained for naive, central memory and regulatory T cell samples. Assay: immunoSEQ multiplex PCR; the TCRdb copy retains only in-frame clones and omits some. This sample has around 400,000 clones, with over 10% found just once. After removal of 4 bases from V and 5 bases from J, the junction contained 3 bases not matched to a gene. Germline V gene sequence: CDR1 SGHTA, CDR2 FQGNSA. The CDR3 sequence is 16 residues long.

The gene calls are TRBV7-2 and TRBJ2-3; 16 bases align to TRBD2. This clonotype was sampled from a man aged 18 to 35 in good health. Material for sequencing was naive CD4+ T cells from blood. Here the CDR3 reads CASSWGLAGGVDTQYF. CDR3 DNA sequence: TGTGCCAGCAGCTGGGGACTAGCGGGAGGGGTAGATACGCAGTATTTT.